This T cell receptor beta chain was profiled in a study of blood T cell repertoires in COVID-19. Background on the study: Donors in Cohort 3 counted as recovered after two negative PCRs, clearance, or symptom resolution. The United States, Italy and Spain supplied acute and convalescent COVID-19 samples.

Clones were sequenced by immunoSEQ multiplex PCR, and TCRdb holds only the in-frame ones, with some missing. The table lists some 200,000 clones, roughly 84% of them singletons. This CDR3 is 13 amino acids long. The germline V gene encodes CDR1 MNHEY and CDR2 SMNVEV (reference sequence). V was shortened by 4 bases and J by 6 bases, with 10 bases between the two germline ends. Assignments of participants to cohorts depended upon their own reported clinical history. The chain recombines TRBV27 with TRBJ2-1; no clear D. The material sequenced was PBMCs or T cells enriched from blood (not recorded which). The TCR originated in a man under 40 in a cohort exposed to, infected with or recovered from COVID-19 (not recorded which). The CDR3 is CASSSNLGNEQFF. CDR3 nucleotide sequence: TGTGCCAGCAGTTCAAACCTCGGCAATGAGCAGTTCTTC.